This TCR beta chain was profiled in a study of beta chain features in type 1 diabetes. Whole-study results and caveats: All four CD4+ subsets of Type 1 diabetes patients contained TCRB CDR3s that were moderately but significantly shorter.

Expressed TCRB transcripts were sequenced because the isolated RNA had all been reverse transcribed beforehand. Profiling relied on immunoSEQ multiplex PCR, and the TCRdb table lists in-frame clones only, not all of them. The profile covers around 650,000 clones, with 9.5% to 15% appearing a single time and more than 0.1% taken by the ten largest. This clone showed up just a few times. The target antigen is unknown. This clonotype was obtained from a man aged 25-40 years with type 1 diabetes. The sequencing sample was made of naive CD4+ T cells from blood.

CDR3 loop: CSADLYNEQFF. The CDR3 region has the DNA TGCAGTGCCGACCTCTACAATGAGCAGTTCTTC. This chain connects TRBV20-1 to TRBJ2-1; D not resolved. The V end was cut by 6 bases, the J end by 3 bases, with 6 bases between. Germline CDR1 DFQATT, CDR2 SNEGSKA (reference sequence). The length of the CDR3 is 11 residues.